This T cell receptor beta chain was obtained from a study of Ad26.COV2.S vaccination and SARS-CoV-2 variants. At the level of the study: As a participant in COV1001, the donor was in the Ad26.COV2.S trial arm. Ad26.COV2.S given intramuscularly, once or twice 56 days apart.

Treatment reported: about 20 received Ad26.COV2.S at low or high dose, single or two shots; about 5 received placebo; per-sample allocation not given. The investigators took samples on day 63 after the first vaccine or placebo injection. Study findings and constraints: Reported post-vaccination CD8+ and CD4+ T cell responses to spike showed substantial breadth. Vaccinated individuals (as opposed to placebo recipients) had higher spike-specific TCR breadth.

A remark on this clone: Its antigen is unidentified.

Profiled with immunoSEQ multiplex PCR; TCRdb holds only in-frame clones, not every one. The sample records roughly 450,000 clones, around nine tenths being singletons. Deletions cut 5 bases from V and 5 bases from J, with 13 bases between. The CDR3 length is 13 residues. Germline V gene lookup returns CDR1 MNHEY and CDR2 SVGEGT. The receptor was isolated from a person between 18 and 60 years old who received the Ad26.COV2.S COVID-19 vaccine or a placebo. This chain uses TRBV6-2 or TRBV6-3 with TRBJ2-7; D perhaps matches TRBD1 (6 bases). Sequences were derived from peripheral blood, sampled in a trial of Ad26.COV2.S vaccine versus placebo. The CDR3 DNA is TGTGCCAGCAGTGACCCACAGGGACACGAGCAGTACTTC. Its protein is CASSDPQGHEQYF.